This TCR beta chain came from a study of blood T cell repertoires in COVID-19. For the study at large: Sites across the United States, Italy and Spain contributed samples from acute and convalescent COVID-19. The cDNA or gDNA used as material had been derived from T cells, B-cell-depleted T cells, or PBMCs.

As handled by the study authors: Amplification of reference gene primers provided the estimated nucleated cell counts. TCRdb's copy holds only in-frame clones and misses some; the assay was immunoSEQ multiplex PCR. Clone size and the V and J calls come from that table; the DNA yielded D and trimming. Of tens of thousands of clones in the sample, nearly 90% are singletons; the top ten hold roughly 4.5%. V was trimmed by 1 base and J by 4 bases, leaving 9 bases between them. Germline V gene data show CDR1 as LGHDT and CDR2 as YNNKEL (reference sequence). The CDR3 has 14 residues. The sample was peripheral blood. The sequence was collected from a man in his fifties or sixties with COVID-19, enrolled during active disease. The chain has TRBV3-1 (or the pseudogene TRBV3-2) and TRBJ2-3; no definite D call. The CDR3: CASSQAGSPDTQYF. CDR3 nucleotide sequence: TGTGCCAGCAGCCAAGCAGGCAGTCCAGATACGCAGTATTTT.